The sequence of this T cell receptor (beta chain) was determined in a study of blood T cell repertoires in COVID-19. CDR3 length equals 15 residues. Germline CDR1 and CDR2: LGHNA and YNFKEQ. The junction had 9 bases not matched to a gene; V was cut back by 5 bases and J by 6 bases. This study enrolled people aged about 18 to 100 from around 25 US geographic areas. Allocation to cohorts depended on clinical history reported by the participants. As handled by the study authors: For nucleated cells, counts were estimated from reference gene primer amplification. Sequencing used immunoSEQ multiplex PCR; TCRdb keeps in-frame clones, though not all of them. D and trimming come from the DNA, and the V and J calls and clone size come from that table. This sample has 300,000 to 350,000 clones, with nearly 90% found just once.

This sequence joins TRBV4-2 and TRBJ1-4; the match to TRBD1 covers 7 bases. Input material: PBMCs or T cells enriched from blood (not recorded which). The sequence derives from a woman aged 18 to 35 with acute COVID-19. For the CDR3, the DNA is TGTGCCAGCAGCGGGCGGACAGGCACGGATGAAAAACTGTTTTTT. Translated: CASSGRTGTDEKLFF.